The 14 T cell receptor beta chains listed next were all sequenced from one sample in a study of blood T cell repertoires in COVID-19. The protocol was immunoSEQ multiplex PCR, while the TCRdb copy is restricted to in-frame clones and leaves out a portion. The sample contains under 35,000 clones, around 87% of which appear only once. The sequenced material came from peripheral blood. The receptors come from a human donor in a cohort sampled during active COVID-19.

The rearrangement uses TRBV6-6 and TRBJ2-7, with D uncertain. Germline CDR1 is MNHNY and CDR2 is SVGAGI (reference sequence). V lost 2 bases, J lost 6 bases, and 20 bases lay in between. This CDR3 contains 16 residues. CDR3 sequence reads: CASSYHVGAAPPEQYF. CDR3 nucleotide sequence: TGTGCCAGCAGTTACCACGTCGGTGCCGCGCCCCCCGAGCAGTACTTC.

The chain carries TRBV2 and TRBJ1-1; 7 bases align to TRBD1. The CDR3 runs 14 residues. The ends lost 5 bases at V and 2 bases at J; junction bases unmatched: 5. Germline V gene lookup returns CDR1 SNHLY and CDR2 FYNNEI. The CDR3, as DNA: TGTGCCAGCAGTCCGACAGGGATAAACACTGAAGCTTTCTTT. Its protein product is CASSPTGINTEAFF.

V usage is TRBV16 and J usage is TRBJ1-3, with D possibly being TRBD1 (6 bases). CDR3 length: 14 residues. Germline CDR1 KGHSY, CDR2 FQNENV. V was pared by 4 bases and J by 3 bases, with 10 bases between. As DNA, the CDR3 is TGTGCCAGCAGCCTACAGGGAGATGGAAACACCATATATTTT. This translates into CASSLQGDGNTIYF.

The V gene is TRBV7-9, the J gene TRBJ1-2; no firm D call. V lost 3 bases, J lost 3 bases, and 5 bases lay in between. Germline V gives CDR1 SEHNR, CDR2 FQNEAQ (reference sequence). CDR3 length: 12 amino acids. Here the CDR3 reads CASSFIDYGYTF. The CDR3 coding sequence is TGTGCCAGCAGCTTCATTGACTATGGCTACACCTTC.

V usage is TRBV5-4 and J usage is TRBJ1-1; D is unresolved. This CDR3 region has 14 residues. Germline V lookup: CDR1 SGHNT, CDR2 YYREEE (reference sequence). V lost 0 bases to trimming and J lost 11 bases, with 17 bases between them. The chain's CDR3 is CASSLVSNQDQAFF. The CDR3, as DNA: TGTGCCAGCAGCTTGGTCTCGAATCAGGATCAGGCTTTCTTT.

The chain employs TRBV5-1 and TRBJ2-1, with 13 bases matching TRBD2. Trimming removed 4 bases from V and 7 bases from J; junction bases left unmatched: 5. The CDR3 totals 15 residues. CDR1 and CDR2 from the germline V gene are SGHRS and YFSETQ. The CDR3 protein is CASSELAGGPNEQFF. The CDR3 DNA reads as TGCGCCAGCAGCGAACTAGCGGGGGGGCCAAATGAGCAGTTCTTC.

The chain couples TRBV5-6 to TRBJ2-1, with a tentative D call TRBD2 (6 bases). The V end was cut by 0 bases, the J end by 0 bases, with 10 bases between. CDR1 and CDR2 from the germline V gene are SGHDT and YYEEEE. This CDR3 has 16 amino acids. CDR3 in amino acids: CASSLVGGDSYNEQFF. The CDR3 DNA sequence: TGTGCCAGCAGCTTGGTTGGCGGGGACTCCTACAATGAGCAGTTCTTC.

The chain combines TRBV5-4 with TRBJ2-2; possibly TRBD1 for D (6 bases). CDR3 length: 16 amino acids. CDR1 is SGHNT, CDR2 YYREEE, per germline (reference sequence). With 4 bases removed from V and 2 bases from J, the gap between germline ends came to 15 bases. The CDR3 region has the DNA TGTGCCAGCAGCGAGTGGGGGCTCACCAACACCGGGGAGCTGTTTTTT. Translating it yields CASSEWGLTNTGELFF.

This clone was detected once. The chain has TRBV7-9 and TRBJ2-1, with D perhaps matching TRBD2 (6 bases). Germline values: CDR1 SEHNR, CDR2 FQNEAQ (reference sequence). Trimming removed 7 bases from V and 5 bases from J, with 15 bases in between. The CDR3 has 14 residues. The CDR3 is CASTAWWEDNEQFF. In DNA, the CDR3 is TGTGCCAGCACCGCCTGGTGGGAGGACAATGAGCAGTTCTTC.

The chain combines TRBV7-9 with TRBJ2-1, with TRBD1 matching over 7 bases. CDR1 is SEHNR and CDR2 is FQNEAQ in the germline V gene (reference sequence). Unmatched junction bases numbered 8, after V lost 5 bases and J lost 4 bases. CDR3 length equals 15 residues. The CDR3 sequence: CASSPPGQPYNEQFF. CDR3 sequence (DNA): TGTGCCAGCAGCCCACCGGGACAGCCTTACAATGAGCAGTTCTTC. The whole variable domain, remainder taken from reference TRBV7-9 and TRBJ2-1, is DTGVSQNPRHKITKRGQNVTFRCDPISEHNRLYWYRQTLGQGPEFLTYFQNEAQLEKSRLLSDRFSAERPKGSFSTLEIQRTEQGDSAMYLCASSPPGQPYNEQFFGPGTRLTVL.

This clone was seen more than once but under ten times. V gene TRBV6-5 combines with J gene TRBJ1-6, with 8 bases identical to TRBD1. Germline V lookup: CDR1 MNHEY, CDR2 SVGAGI. V lost 8 bases, J lost 7 bases, and 4 bases stayed unmatched. This CDR3 has 13 residues. CDR3 loop: CASFRGRNSPLHF. Written as DNA, the CDR3 is TGTGCCAGCTTCAGGGGGCGAAATTCACCCCTCCACTTT.

The chain has TRBV6-6 and TRBJ1-4; 7 bases fit TRBD1. Germline V gives CDR1 MNHNY, CDR2 SVGAGI (reference sequence). This CDR3 spans 16 amino acids. J was trimmed by 6 bases and V by 6 bases; bases with no gene match: 13. CDR3 bases: TGTGCCAGCAGCCCGATCCAGGGGGTATCAGATGAAAAACTGTTTTTT. The encoded protein is CASSPIQGVSDEKLFF.

This chain links TRBV12-3 or TRBV12-4 with TRBJ2-3; no clear D. CDR3 length equals 13 residues. V dropped 3 bases and J dropped 3 bases, with 7 bases sitting between them. CDR3 sequence (DNA): TGTGCCAGCAGTTTCCTCGCGACAGATACGCAGTATTTT. The encoded protein is CASSFLATDTQYF.

This chain uses TRBV7-9 with TRBJ1-5, with a possible D match to TRBD1 (5 bases). V was trimmed by 2 bases and J by 6 bases, leaving 8 bases between them. The CDR3 sequence is 13 residues long. Looked up from germline, CDR1 is SEHNR and CDR2 is FQNEAQ (reference sequence). The CDR3 nucleotides are TGTGCCAGCAGCTTATACGGGGGTCAGCCCCAGCATTTT. As protein: CASSLYGGQPQHF.